The entry that follows covers one T cell receptor (beta chain) sequence. This clonotype was seen at least ten times. Its cognate antigen has yet to be identified. Base-call qualities are not available, and no considerably larger clone is one nucleotide away. The CDR3 contains 14 residues, cysteine and phenylalanine counted. The kept DNA is CDR3 alone, 42 bases in frame from the first base. V and J are truncated by 4 bases and 4 bases respectively, leaving an intervening sequence of 15 bases. Per the germline V gene, SGHDT is the CDR1 and YYEEEE is the CDR2. These data come from a study of neurological immune-mediated disorders (dated 2019 in TCRdb). With respect to the entire study: Using UMI-based sequencing, the study compared peripheral blood TCR-beta repertoires from patients with HTLV-I-associated myelopathy (HAM/TSP), patients with multiple sclerosis, and healthy controls. The 85 to 110 TCR-beta libraries included longitudinal samples, technical triplicates and paired sorted CD4+ and CD8+ T-cell subsets alongside PBMC samples. Each longitudinal HAM/TSP and healthy donor was sampled at 3 time-points spaced at about 3-45 month intervals. The cohort was made up of 60 to 75 subjects, consisting of about 15 HAM/TSP patients, 34 multiple sclerosis patients and approximately 20 healthy controls. What the research found in general, with its limitations: The highest TCR clonal expansion was observed in HAM/TSP patients, whereas the lowest was observed in MS patients, even when compared with healthy controls. Across subjects, expanded clones never shared an identical CDR3 amino acid sequence, which suggests that the TCR-beta repertoires in every group were private.

Sample time point, as interpreted from the label and publication: longitudinal time-point 3. For unsorted PBMC libraries, 2 million PBMCs were used after storage in RNAlater at -80 degrees C until RNA extraction. PBMCs were separated from peripheral blood using Ficoll-Hypaque density gradient centrifugation and then cryopreserved in liquid nitrogen. To synthesize cDNA, template-switch 5'RACE was performed with a primer carrying a 10-nucleotide random unique molecular identifier so that each TCR transcript was tagged. Every sequencing run yielded over 170 million TCR-beta sequences covering 15-18 subjects. Total RNA was extracted with the RNeasy kit. Using the KAPA Real-time Library Amplification kit, TCR-beta VDJ regions were amplified with primers for the TCR constant region and the 5'RACE anchor. Sample indexes and Illumina adaptors were added in a first PCR, after which library yield was increased in a second PCR. After purification with Ampure beads, the TCR product of roughly 650 bp was size-selected on a 2% E-gel SizeSelection system. Before pooling, library quality was assessed on a Bioanalyzer, concentration was determined with Qubit, and library quantification was performed with the Kapa Library Quantification kit. Paired-end 2 x 150 bp sequencing of the libraries was performed on an Illumina HiSeq 2500. To increase sequence diversity, roughly 23-30% phiX was spiked into each library pool. Processing in the source paper ran as follows. The UMI-based MiGEC pipeline processed quality-filtered reads and removed over 75% of raw TCR sequences during error correction. IMGT germline references were used for aligning VDJ genes, and each clonotype was defined as a unique CDR3 amino acid sequence together with its V-J genes. Clonal expansion, Shannon diversity, and CDR3 relatedness (CalcPairwiseDistances, ClusterSamples) were evaluated with VDJtools, and phylogenetic trees were built with CLCbio workbench. A clone was classed as expanded if it had 8 or more unique UMIs, a cutoff based on coefficient-of-variation modelling across technical triplicates. The public reads were reanalyzed by TCRdb: fastp trimming at Q25, MiXCR alignment, in-frame beta chains only. Every distinct CDR3 protein forms one entry, paired with its most common genes and DNA. V and J calls and clone size were set by TCRdb, not the authors. Present in this sample are approximately 100,000 distinct CDR3 sequences, roughly a tenth of which were seen just once. Around 3.3% of the sample goes to the ten largest clones.

The sample consisted of PBMCs. This chain joins TRBV5-6 to TRBJ2-7; no confident D gene assignment can be made. The TCR comes from a female donor with HTLV-1-associated myelopathy (HAM/TSP). The CDR3 is CASSHLTREYEQYF. The bases are TGTGCCAGCAGCCACTTAACCCGCGAGTACGAGCAGTACTTC.